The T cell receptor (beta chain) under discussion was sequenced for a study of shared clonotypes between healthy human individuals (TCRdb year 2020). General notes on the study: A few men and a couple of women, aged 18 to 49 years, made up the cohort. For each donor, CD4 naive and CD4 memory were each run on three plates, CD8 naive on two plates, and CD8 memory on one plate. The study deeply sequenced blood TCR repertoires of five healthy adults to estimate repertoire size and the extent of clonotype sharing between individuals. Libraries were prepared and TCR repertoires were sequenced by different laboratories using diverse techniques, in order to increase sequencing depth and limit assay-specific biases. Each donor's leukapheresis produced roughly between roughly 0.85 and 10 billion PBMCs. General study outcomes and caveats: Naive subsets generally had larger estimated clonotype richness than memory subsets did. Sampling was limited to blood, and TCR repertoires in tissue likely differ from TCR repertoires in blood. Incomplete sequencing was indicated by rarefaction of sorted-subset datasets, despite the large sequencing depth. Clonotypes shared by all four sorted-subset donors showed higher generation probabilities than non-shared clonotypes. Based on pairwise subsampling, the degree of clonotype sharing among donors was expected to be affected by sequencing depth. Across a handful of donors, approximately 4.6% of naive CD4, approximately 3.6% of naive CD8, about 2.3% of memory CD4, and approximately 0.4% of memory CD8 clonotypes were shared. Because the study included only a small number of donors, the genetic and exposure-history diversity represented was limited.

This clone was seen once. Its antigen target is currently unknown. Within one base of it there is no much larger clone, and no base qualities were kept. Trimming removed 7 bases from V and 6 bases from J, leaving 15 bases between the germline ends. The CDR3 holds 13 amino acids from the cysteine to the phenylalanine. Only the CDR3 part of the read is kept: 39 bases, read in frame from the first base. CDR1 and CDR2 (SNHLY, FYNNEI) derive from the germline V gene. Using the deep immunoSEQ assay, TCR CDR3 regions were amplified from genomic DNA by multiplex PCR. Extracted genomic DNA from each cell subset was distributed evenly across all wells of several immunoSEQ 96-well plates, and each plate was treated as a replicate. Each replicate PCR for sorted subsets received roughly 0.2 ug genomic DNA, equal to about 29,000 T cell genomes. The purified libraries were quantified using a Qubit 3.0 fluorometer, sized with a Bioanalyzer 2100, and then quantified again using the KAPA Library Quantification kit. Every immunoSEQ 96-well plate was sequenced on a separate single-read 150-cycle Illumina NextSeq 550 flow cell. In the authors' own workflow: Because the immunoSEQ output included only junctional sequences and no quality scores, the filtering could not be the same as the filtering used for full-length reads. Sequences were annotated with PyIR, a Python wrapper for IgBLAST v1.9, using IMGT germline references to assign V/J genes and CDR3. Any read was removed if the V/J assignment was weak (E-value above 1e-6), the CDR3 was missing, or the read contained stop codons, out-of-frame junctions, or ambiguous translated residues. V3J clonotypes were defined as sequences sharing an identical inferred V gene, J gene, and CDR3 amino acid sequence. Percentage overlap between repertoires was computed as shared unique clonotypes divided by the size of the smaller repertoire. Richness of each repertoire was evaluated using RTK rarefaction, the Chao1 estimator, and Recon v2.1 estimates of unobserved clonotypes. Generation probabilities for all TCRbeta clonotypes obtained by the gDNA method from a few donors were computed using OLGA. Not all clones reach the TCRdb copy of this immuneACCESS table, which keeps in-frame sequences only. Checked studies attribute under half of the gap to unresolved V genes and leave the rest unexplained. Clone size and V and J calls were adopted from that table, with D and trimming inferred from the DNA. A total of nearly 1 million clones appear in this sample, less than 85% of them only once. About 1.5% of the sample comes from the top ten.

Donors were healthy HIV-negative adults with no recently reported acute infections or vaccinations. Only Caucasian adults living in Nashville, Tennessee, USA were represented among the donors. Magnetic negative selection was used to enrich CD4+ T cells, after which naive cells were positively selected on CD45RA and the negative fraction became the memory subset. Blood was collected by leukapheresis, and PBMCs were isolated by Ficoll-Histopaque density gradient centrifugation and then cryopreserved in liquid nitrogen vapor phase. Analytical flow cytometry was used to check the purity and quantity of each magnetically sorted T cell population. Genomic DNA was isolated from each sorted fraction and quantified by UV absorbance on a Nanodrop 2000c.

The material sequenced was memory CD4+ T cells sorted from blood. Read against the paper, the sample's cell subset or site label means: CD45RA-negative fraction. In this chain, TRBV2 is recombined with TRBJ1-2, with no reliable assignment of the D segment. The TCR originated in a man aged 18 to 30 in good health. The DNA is TGTGCCAGCAAGAAGGGTTGGATGGATGGCTACACCTTC. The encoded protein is CASKKGWMDGYTF.